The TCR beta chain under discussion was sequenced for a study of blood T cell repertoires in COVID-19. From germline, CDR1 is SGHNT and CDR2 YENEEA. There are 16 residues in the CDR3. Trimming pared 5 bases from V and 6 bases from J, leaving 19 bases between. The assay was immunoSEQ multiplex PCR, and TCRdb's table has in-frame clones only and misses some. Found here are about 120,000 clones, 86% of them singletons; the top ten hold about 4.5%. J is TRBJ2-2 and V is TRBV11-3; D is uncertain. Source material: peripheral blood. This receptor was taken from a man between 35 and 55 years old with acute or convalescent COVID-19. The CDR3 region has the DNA TGTGCCAGCAGCATAGCCACCGGTACCGGAGCCGGGGAGCTGTTTTTT. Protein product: CASSIATGTGAGELFF.